The 22 T cell receptor beta chains given below trace back to one sample, sequenced in a study of breast tumors, draining lymph nodes, adjacent tissues. TCRdb called the multiplex PCR reads again in MiXCR, with one record for every CDR3 protein. The profile covers approximately 280,000 distinct CDR3 sequences, with roughly 31% appearing a single time and 1.1% taken by the ten largest. Axillary draining lymph nodes of breast cancer patients supplied the node samples. Sequencing input: axillary lymph node tissue. The receptors here all came from a female donor with breast cancer. Some clones in this sample may be carry-over from other donors' samples.

This clonotype was detected only once. One end of the junction does not line up with germline, which may come from a read error. This chain links TRBV5-1 with TRBJ1-3; TRBD1 aligns across 9 bases. Germline CDR1 and CDR2: SGHRS and YFSETQ. The CDR3 is made up of 20 amino acids. In DNA form, the CDR3 reads TGCGCCAGCAGCTTGATCGGGACAGGGCCCGCTTGGAACTCTGGAAGCACCATATATTTT. This sequence encodes CASSLIGTGPAWNSGSTIYF.

The chain is built from TRBV28 and TRBJ2-5; D is uncertain. CDR1 and CDR2 (germline): MDHEN, SYDVKM. The CDR3 spans 15 residues. V lost 6 bases, J lost 2 bases, and 16 bases lay in between. CDR3 DNA sequence: TGTGCCAGCAGACCAACCGGGTGGGGACAAGAGACCCAGTACTTC. Its translation: CASRPTGWGQETQYF. The whole variable domain, filled in from reference TRBV28 and TRBJ2-5, reads DVKVTQSSRYLVKRTGEKVFLECVQDMDHENMFWYRQDPGLGLRLIYFSYDVKMKEKGDIPEGYSVSREKKERFSLILESASTNQTSMYLCASRPTGWGQETQYFGPGTRLLVL.

There are many counts of this clonotype. The chain has TRBV24-1 and TRBJ1-6; 10 bases map to TRBD1. Germline CDR1 and CDR2: KGHDR and SFDVKD. V gave up 1 base and J gave up 9 bases; unmatched junction bases: 5. CDR3 length equals 16 residues. Here the CDR3 reads CATSDFPGTGVSPLHF. CDR3 DNA: TGTGCCACCAGTGATTTCCCCGGGACAGGGGTTTCACCCCTCCACTTT.

This clonotype was counted many times. The V and J genes are TRBV5-8 and TRBJ1-2, with TRBD1 matching over 11 bases. CDR3 size: 14 residues. V lost 4 bases, J lost 6 bases, and 5 bases stayed unmatched. Germline V gives CDR1 SGHTS, CDR2 YDEGEE. The CDR3 spells CASSQWGQGDGYTF. The CDR3 bases are TGTGCCAGCAGCCAATGGGGACAGGGGGATGGCTACACCTTC. Variable domain in full (rest from reference TRBV5-8 and TRBJ1-2): EAGVTQSPTHLIKTRGQQATLRCSPISGHTSVYWYQQALGLGLQFLLWYDEGEERNRGNFPPRFSGRQFPNYSSELNVNALELEDSALYLCASSQWGQGDGYTFGSGTRLTVV.

This clonotype was picked up a small number of times. V gene TRBV20-1 combines with J gene TRBJ1-1, with D uncertain. Trimming cost V 3 bases and J 3 bases, with 8 bases left between them. The CDR3 has 12 residues. Germline V gene lookup returns CDR1 DFQATT and CDR2 SNEGSKA (reference sequence). The CDR3 nucleotides are TGCAGTGCTAGCCGACTAGACACTGAAGCTTTCTTT. Residues: CSASRLDTEAFF.

Many counts were recorded for this clonotype. The V gene is TRBV19, the J gene TRBJ2-7; 11 nucleotides line up with TRBD2. The CDR3 contains 15 residues. Germline values: CDR1 LNHDA, CDR2 SQIVND (reference sequence). V gave up 2 bases and J gave up 2 bases; unmatched junction bases: 2. In nucleotides, the CDR3 is TGTGCCAGTAGTATACTAGCGGGAGGACCCTACGAGCAGTACTTC. The encoded protein is CASSILAGGPYEQYF.

This clonotype has a count of ten or more. This chain connects TRBV20-1 to TRBJ2-7; 11 bases are shared with TRBD2. The CDR3 is 16 residues long. Losses at the gene ends were 1 base for V and 1 base for J; bases not matched to a gene: 6. From germline, CDR1 is DFQATT and CDR2 SNEGSKA (reference sequence). CDR3 loop: CSARGPTSGSSYEQYF. The CDR3, as DNA: TGCAGTGCTAGAGGCCCCACTAGCGGGAGTTCCTACGAGCAGTACTTC.

About this clonotype itself: This could be a read error, since a much larger clone is one nucleotide away. The gene calls are TRBV20-1 and TRBJ2-7; a possible D gene is TRBD2 (6 bases). V was cut by 2 bases and J by 6 bases, with 17 bases left in between. The CDR3 runs to 14 residues. From germline, CDR1 is DFQATT and CDR2 SNEGSKA (reference sequence). CDR3 DNA: TGCAGTGCTAGAAGAGGTGGGGGAGGCCGCGAGCAGTACTTC. Translation: CSARRGGGGREQYF.

This clonotype was observed many times. This chain connects TRBV4-2 to TRBJ1-6; D possibly corresponds to TRBD1 (6 bases). Germline lookup yields CDR1 LGHNA and CDR2 YNFKEQ. The CDR3 totals 16 residues. Trimming cost V 3 bases and J 9 bases, with 18 bases left between them. Here the CDR3 reads CASSHSQGRDVSPLHF. CDR3 coding DNA: TGTGCCAGCAGCCACTCACAGGGAAGGGATGTTTCACCCCTCCACTTT.

On this clonotype: In this CDR3 the conserved last residue, phenylalanine or tryptophan, is missing, so a read error is likely. The chain joins TRBV2 to TRBJ2-6, with D possibly TRBD1 on 6 matching bases. Germline CDR1 and CDR2: SNHLY and FYNNEI. The CDR3 extends over 15 amino acids. Trimming cost V 8 bases and J 1 base, with 12 bases left between them. The CDR3: CASYRDRSGANVLTL. The CDR3 nucleotides read TGTGCCAGCTACCGCGACAGGTCTGGGGCCAACGTCCTGACTCTC.

Details on this clonotype: A much larger clone is a single base away; this may be a read error. V is TRBV6-4 and J is TRBJ1-5; 7 bases are shared with TRBD1. The CDR3 sequence is 19 residues long. Germline loops: CDR1 MRHNA, CDR2 SNTAGT. J lost 0 bases, V lost 5 bases, and 16 bases had no gene match. The CDR3 here is CASSHTLDRVRASNQPQHF. CDR3 bases: TGTGCCAGCAGTCACACCCTAGACAGGGTCAGAGCTAGCAATCAGCCCCAGCATTTT.

With regard to this clonotype: This may come from a read error, since a much larger clone is one base off. V gene TRBV5-4 combines with J gene TRBJ2-7; 10 bases agree with TRBD2. This CDR3 is 15 amino acids long. Looked up from germline, CDR1 is SGHNT and CDR2 is YYREEE (reference sequence). After removal of 2 bases from V and 2 bases from J, the junction contained 4 bases not matched to a gene. For the CDR3, the DNA is TGTGCCAGCAGCTTACTAGCGGGACCCCCCTACGAGCAGTACTTC. Amino acid sequence: CASSLLAGPPYEQYF.

Comments on this clonotype: One junction end disagrees with the germline gene, perhaps due to a read error. The rearrangement joins TRBV29-1 to TRBJ2-7, with 7 bases lining up with TRBD2. The germline CDR1 and CDR2 sequences are SQVTM and ANQGSEA. This CDR3 spans 12 amino acids. The CDR3 region is CSVGGSSCEPYF. DNA of the CDR3: TGCAGCGTGGGGGGGTCGTCCTGCGAGCCGTACTTC.

This clonotype was seen many times. The V call is TRBV7-6, the J call TRBJ2-1, with D possibly matching TRBD1 (5 bases). This CDR3 is 17 amino acids long. The germline V gene has CDR1 SGHVS and CDR2 FNYEAQ. V dropped 1 base and J dropped 0 bases, with 13 bases sitting between them. The CDR3, as DNA: TGTGCCAGCAGCTTAGTTTGGCAGGGAAGCTCCTACAATGAGCAGTTCTTC. Its translation is CASSLVWQGSSYNEQFF.

Ten or more counts support this clonotype. The V and J genes are TRBV7-8 and TRBJ2-7; maybe TRBD2 (5 bases). V lost 2 bases and J 2 bases, leaving 16 bases between the germline ends. The CDR3 has 16 residues. The germline V gene has CDR1 SGHVS and CDR2 FQNEAQ. CDR3 residues: CASSLPRGLVTYEQYF. CDR3 DNA sequence: TGTGCCAGCAGCTTACCCCGCGGGCTAGTAACCTACGAGCAGTACTTC.

As for this clonotype: In this CDR3 the conserved last residue, phenylalanine or tryptophan, is missing, so a read error is likely. The chain combines TRBV5-1 with TRBJ2-1, with 9 bases aligning to TRBD1. Germline V gene data show CDR1 as SGHRS and CDR2 as YFSETQ. The CDR3 spans 15 residues. The DNA for the CDR3 is TGCGCCAGTTGGGAGGGGACAGGGCCCTATAATGAGCAGTTCCTC. This sequence encodes CASWEGTGPYNEQFL.

This clonotype showed up many times. CDR3 DNA sequence: TGCAGTGCTAGACAGGGTGGCGCAGATACGCAGTATTTT. Translation: CSARQGGADTQYF. The chain carries TRBV20-1 and TRBJ2-3, with a weak D call TRBD1 (5 bases). CDR3 length: 13 amino acids. The V end was cut by 2 bases, the J end by 4 bases, with 10 bases between. Germline CDR1 DFQATT, CDR2 SNEGSKA (reference sequence).

This clonotype was observed many times. This chain uses TRBV15 with TRBJ2-5; 12 nucleotides align to TRBD2. The germline gives CDR1 LNHNV, CDR2 YYDKDF (reference sequence). This CDR3 region has 16 residues. J was trimmed by 5 bases and V by 4 bases; bases with no gene match: 8. The CDR3 region is CATSKGLAGGWETQYF. In DNA form, the CDR3 reads TGTGCCACCAGCAAAGGGCTAGCGGGAGGGTGGGAGACCCAGTACTTC.

In regard to this clonotype: Just one base apart from a much larger clone, this may be a read error. V usage is TRBV20-1 and J usage is TRBJ2-5, with D maybe TRBD1 (6 bases). The CDR3 spans 11 residues. Germline CDR1 DFQATT, CDR2 SNEGSKA (reference sequence). CDR3 sequence (DNA): TGCAGTGCCACAGGGCAAGAGACCCAGTCCTTC. Its protein is CSATGQETQSF.

The chain employs TRBV7-9 and TRBJ1-3; 8 bases match TRBD1. This CDR3 spans 15 amino acids. Germline V CDR1 and CDR2: SEHNR, FQNEAQ (reference sequence). J gave up 7 bases and V 5 bases, and 10 bases lay outside the gene matches. The CDR3 sequence: CASSPTRTGKNTIYF. The CDR3 nucleotides read TGTGCCAGCAGCCCTACAAGGACAGGGAAGAACACCATATATTTT.

About this clonotype: The CDR3 does not end in the conserved phenylalanine or tryptophan, so this is likely a read error. The chain carries TRBV20-1 and TRBJ2-1; possible D gene TRBD2, 5 bases. The CDR3 runs to 14 residues. The germline V gene encodes CDR1 DFQATT and CDR2 SNEGSKA (reference sequence). The CDR3 nucleotides read TGCAGTGCTGAAAGCGGAGCCACCTATAATGAGCAGTTCCTC. Translating gives CSAESGATYNEQFL.

This clonotype was observed at least ten times. The rearrangement joins TRBV11-2 to TRBJ1-5, with 9 bases fitting TRBD1. Per germline, CDR1 SGHAT and CDR2 FQNNGV. V lost 4 bases to trimming and J lost 4 bases; unmatched junction nucleotides: 8. The CDR3 totals 16 residues. The CDR3 loop reads CASSSRRDRDNQPQHF. The CDR3 nucleotides read TGTGCCAGCAGCTCCCGCCGGGACAGGGATAATCAGCCCCAGCATTTT.